These T cell receptor beta chains were read from a single sample in a study of cytomegalovirus exposure and HLA in healthy donors. Repertoires were generated with immunoSEQ multiplex PCR, while TCRdb's copy carries only in-frame clones and drops some. In the table there are 120,000 or so clones, over 75% of which are singletons. Source material: PBMCs. All receptors derive from a man between 18 and 35 years old in good health and CMV-seropositive. The CDR3 runs from the conserved cysteine through the conserved F or W. The D gene is left open where the match is weak. Only some rows state a clone size, as once, few, many or a class for expanded clones.

V	D	size	J	CDR3	DNA
TRBV28	TRBD1	NA	TRBJ2-7	CASVGQGYEQYF	TGTGCCAGCGTGGGACAGGGGTACGAGCAGTACTTC
TRBV28	NA	NA	TRBJ1-6	CASSVEGRALHF	TGTGCCAGCAGTGTCGAGGGGAGGGCCCTCCACTTT
TRBV28	NA	NA	TRBJ1-3	CASSLTLGAASGNTIYF	TGTGCCAGCAGTTTAACTTTAGGGGCTGCGTCTGGAAACACCATATATTTT
TRBV19	TRBD2	NA	TRBJ2-5	CASSPEGLAGGRETQYF	TGTGCCAGTAGCCCAGAGGGACTAGCGGGAGGGCGAGAGACCCAGTACTTC
TRBV28	NA	NA	TRBJ1-2	CASSGSDNRRVYTF	TGTGCCAGCTCCGGTTCGGACAATAGAAGGGTCTACACCTTC
TRBV5-6	NA	NA	TRBJ1-3	CASSLLWSGNTIYF	TGTGCCAGCAGCTTGTTATGGAGTGGAAACACCATATATTTT
TRBV5-5	NA	NA	TRBJ1-6	CASSLATGSYNSPLHF	TGTGCCAGCAGCTTGGCTACAGGGTCCTATAATTCACCCCTCCACTTT
TRBV29-1	TRBD1	once	TRBJ2-4	CSVLQGAKNIQYF	TGCAGCGTTCTACAGGGGGCCAAAAACATTCAGTACTTC
TRBV5-4	TRBD1	NA	TRBJ1-6	CASSRDRVGPDSPLHF	TGTGCCAGCAGCCGGGACAGGGTGGGCCCTGATTCACCCCTCCACTTT
TRBV6-6	TRBD1	NA	TRBJ2-5	CASSPGGRETQYF	TGTGCCAGCAGCCCAGGGGGTCGGGAGACCCAGTACTTC
TRBV6-5	NA	NA	TRBJ2-1	CASSYSMRSHEQFF	TGTGCCAGCAGTTACTCGATGAGGAGTCATGAGCAGTTCTTC
TRBV7-9	TRBD1	NA	TRBJ1-2	CASSLDRGQDYGYTF	TGTGCCAGCAGTTTGGACAGGGGGCAGGACTATGGCTACACCTTC
TRBV6-1	TRBD1	NA	TRBJ1-1	CASSDPSGGVYTEAFF	TGTGCCAGCAGTGACCCCTCAGGGGGAGTGTATACTGAAGCTTTCTTT
TRBV7-3	NA	NA	TRBJ1-1	CASSSGGGDTEAFF	TGTGCCAGCAGCTCCGGTGGGGGGGACACTGAAGCTTTCTTT
TRBV28	TRBD1	NA	TRBJ1-2	CASSSPGTGDYGYTF	TGTGCCAGCAGTTCTCCCGGGACAGGGGACTATGGCTACACCTTC
TRBV6-5	NA	NA	TRBJ2-5	CASSHQEETQYF	TGTGCCAGCAGCCACCAAGAGGAGACCCAGTACTTC
TRBV14	NA	NA	TRBJ2-5	CASSQSGGLQQYF	TGTGCCAGCAGCCAATCTGGAGGTTTACAGCAGTACTTC
TRBV7-2	NA	NA	TRBJ2-7	CASRQGGGSTYEQYF	TGTGCCAGCAGACAAGGGGGGGGGAGCACCTACGAGCAGTACTTC
TRBV19	TRBD1	NA	TRBJ2-7	CASSFGQGSIYEQYF	TGTGCCAGTAGTTTCGGACAGGGGTCGATATACGAGCAGTACTTC
TRBV7-9	TRBD1	NA	TRBJ1-1	CASSPRDRGNTEAFF	TGTGCCAGCAGCCCGAGAGACAGGGGGAATACTGAAGCTTTCTTT
TRBV14	NA	NA	TRBJ1-2	CASSPVVGGESYGYTF	TGTGCCAGCAGCCCGGTTGTTGGGGGCGAGAGCTATGGCTACACCTTC
TRBV29-1	TRBD1	NA	TRBJ2-1	CSVETFPGQDEQFF	TGCAGCGTTGAAACATTTCCGGGACAGGATGAGCAGTTCTTC
TRBV5-1	NA	NA	TRBJ2-1	CASSLAQYNEQFF	TGCGCCAGCAGCTTGGCGCAGTACAATGAGCAGTTCTTC
TRBV5-1	TRBD2	NA	TRBJ2-1	CASSGTGTSLDEQFF	TGCGCCAGCAGCGGAACCGGGACTAGCCTGGACGAGCAGTTCTTC
TRBV7-8	NA	NA	TRBJ1-5	CASTYNSNQPQHF	TGTGCCAGCACTTATAATAGCAATCAGCCCCAGCATTTT
TRBV9	NA	once	TRBJ1-3	CASSASTVTSGNTIYF	TGTGCCAGCAGCGCTTCGACAGTCACCTCTGGAAACACCATATATTTT
TRBV28	NA	few	TRBJ2-7	CASSQKGRFAFFDEQYF	TGTGCCAGCAGCCAAAAGGGGCGCTTCGCCTTTTTTGACGAGCAGTACTTC
TRBV28	NA	NA	TRBJ1-6	CASSLYDGENSPLHF	TGTGCCAGCAGTTTATATGACGGAGAAAATTCACCCCTCCACTTT